Below, 17 T cell receptor beta chains from the same sample are listed, as sequenced in a study of T cells in Graves' hyperthyroidism and ophthalmopathy. The investigators amplified TCR beta CDR3 regions from RNA transcripts. With the HTBI primer set, the TCR CDR3 went through a first round of RT-PCR. TCRdb redid the calling of the multiplex PCR reads with MiXCR, one entry per CDR3 protein. This table holds a few hundred thousand distinct CDR3 sequences, less than 20% found once. Source material: blood. These receptors came from a woman aged 18-29 years with Graves' hyperthyroidism that later progressed to Graves' ophthalmopathy.

This clonotype was seen only a few times. The genes are TRBV5-8 and TRBJ2-7; 8 positions match TRBD2. Per the germline V gene, CDR1 is SGHTS and CDR2 is YDEGEE. The CDR3 covers 16 residues. V dropped 3 bases and J dropped 3; count of bases not matched to a gene: 11. CDR3 nucleotides: TGTGCCAGCAGCTCCGGTCCCGTACGGGAGGGCTACGAGCAGTACTTC. Translating gives CASSSGPVREGYEQYF. Full variable domain (rest looked up from reference TRBV5-8 and TRBJ2-7): EAGVTQSPTHLIKTRGQQATLRCSPISGHTSVYWYQQALGLGLQFLLWYDEGEERNRGNFPPRFSGRQFPNYSSELNVNALELEDSALYLCASSSGPVREGYEQYFGPGTRLTVT.

By frequency in the sample, this clonotype is medium-sized (0.01 to 0.1%). V usage is TRBV28 and J usage is TRBJ2-3, with TRBD2 as a possible D gene (6 bases). This CDR3 spans 15 amino acids. V was cut by 9 bases and J by 3 bases, with 19 bases left in between. Germline V gives CDR1 MDHEN, CDR2 SYDVKM. The CDR3 here is CASLGSGDWTDTQYF. The CDR3 DNA sequence: TGTGCCAGTCTAGGTTCGGGAGATTGGACAGATACGCAGTATTTT.

This clonotype was seen repeatedly, ten times or more. This chain links TRBV28 with TRBJ2-5; D possibly corresponds to TRBD2 (6 bases). Germline lookup yields CDR1 MDHEN and CDR2 SYDVKM. Trimming removed 4 bases at V and 5 bases at J, with 23 bases between. The CDR3 consists of 17 residues. CDR3 coding DNA: TGTGCCAGCAGTTCCCCCCACGTTCGGGGGACTTGGGAGACCCAGTACTTC. Encoded protein: CASSSPHVRGTWETQYF.

V is TRBV27 and J is TRBJ2-1; 8 bases are a match to TRBD2. Germline V gene sequence: CDR1 MNHEY, CDR2 SMNVEV (reference sequence). With V trimmed by 5 bases and J by 7 bases, 7 bases remained unmatched. The CDR3 is 14 amino acids. The DNA for the CDR3 is TGTGCCAGCAGTGGGGGGGGACTAGTTAATGAGCAGTTCTTC. This encodes CASSGGGLVNEQFF.

This clonotype was observed many times. V and J are TRBV11-3 and TRBJ2-1; TRBD2 agrees at 9 bases. Trimming at V came to 5 bases and at J to 8 bases, leaving 10 bases not matched to a gene. CDR3 length equals 15 residues. Germline V gene data show CDR1 as SGHNT and CDR2 as YENEEA. The CDR3 DNA follows: TGTGCCAGCAGCCACTCTAGCGGGATGGGCTATGAGCAGTTCTTC. Residues: CASSHSSGMGYEQFF.

The chain joins TRBV30 to TRBJ1-2; perhaps TRBD1 as D (5 bases). The CDR3 is made up of 14 amino acids. Trimming pared 0 bases from V and 7 bases from J, leaving 15 bases between. CDR1 and CDR2 (germline): GTSNPN, SVGIG (reference sequence). CDR3 in amino acids: CAWSVRWQGGGYTF. DNA of the CDR3: TGTGCCTGGAGTGTAAGGTGGCAGGGAGGTGGCTACACCTTC.

In this sample, this clonotype turned up a few times. The chain employs TRBV27 and TRBJ2-2; D unresolved. This CDR3 comprises 15 residues. Germline CDR1 is MNHEY and CDR2 is SMNVEV (reference sequence). V was trimmed by 5 bases and J by 1 base, leaving 11 bases between them. As DNA, the CDR3 is TGTGCCAGCAGTCTAATCTTGGGGAACACCGGGGAGCTGTTTTTT. It is translated as CASSLILGNTGELFF.

There are many counts of this clonotype. The chain recombines TRBV7-8 with TRBJ1-3, with D possibly matching TRBD1 (5 bases). Per germline, CDR1 SGHVS and CDR2 FQNEAQ. The V end was cut by 7 bases, the J end by 8 bases, with 21 bases between. The CDR3 has 15 amino acids. CDR3 DNA sequence: TGTGCCAGCACCCTGATGATTCGTCCGGGGGACACCATATATTTT. This gives the protein CASTLMIRPGDTIYF.

This clonotype occurred many times. The rearrangement links TRBV20-1 to TRBJ1-1, with D maybe TRBD1 (6 bases). Trimming left V 4 bases short and J 5 bases short, with 14 bases between. Germline V CDR1 and CDR2: DFQATT, SNEGSKA (reference sequence). This CDR3 has 13 residues. This chain's CDR3 is CSANPRGSTEAFF. The DNA for the CDR3 is TGCAGTGCTAATCCCAGGGGATCGACTGAAGCTTTCTTT.

This clonotype showed up many times. V is TRBV6-1 and J is TRBJ1-1, with D unclear. CDR1 and CDR2 from the germline V gene are MNHNS and SASEGT. The germline V and J ends were trimmed by 1 base and 10 bases, with 16 bases remaining between them. This CDR3 contains 14 residues. The CDR3 loop is CASSEEPHPGRAFF. CDR3 nucleotide sequence: TGTGCCAGCAGTGAAGAGCCCCACCCAGGTAGAGCTTTCTTT.

J is TRBJ2-2 and V is TRBV12-3 or TRBV12-4; D is ambiguous. The CDR3 is 14 amino acids. Trimming left V 2 bases short and J 3 bases short, with 7 bases between. In DNA form, the CDR3 reads TGTGCCAGCAGTTTAAGATCGTACACCGGGGAGCTGTTTTTT. It is translated as CASSLRSYTGELFF.

This clonotype was picked up a small number of times. V usage is TRBV30 and J usage is TRBJ2-2; D perhaps matches TRBD1 (6 bases). Germline loops: CDR1 GTSNPN, CDR2 SVGIG (reference sequence). Deletions cut 2 bases from V and 4 bases from J, with 14 bases between. CDR3 length: 15 residues. Written as DNA, the CDR3 is TGTGCCTGGAGTCTCATGACAGGAAGCACCGGGGAGCTGTTTTTT. Encoded protein: CAWSLMTGSTGELFF.

Points on this clonotype: Germline is not matched at one junction end, which may reflect a read error. The V and J genes are TRBV5-6 and TRBJ2-2; TRBD1 is a possible D gene (7 bases). CDR3 length: 16 amino acids. CDR1 SGHDT and CDR2 YYEEEE come from the germline V gene. The CDR3 DNA reads as TGTGCCAGCAGCTTAGACAGGGCGGGAAGCACCCGGGAGCTGTTTTTT. Encoded protein: CASSLDRAGSTRELFF.

This clonotype was seen repeatedly, ten times or more. The chain links TRBV11-2 to TRBJ2-4, with a tentative D call TRBD2 (5 bases). Trimming removed 4 bases from V and 6 bases from J, with 13 bases in between. The CDR3 is 14 residues long. The V gene's germline CDR1 is SGHAT and CDR2 FQNNGV. In DNA, the CDR3 is TGTGCCAGCAGCTCGTCCGGGATTAGAAACATTCAGTACTTC. Translated, it gives CASSSSGIRNIQYF.

CDR3 coding DNA: TGTGCCAGCAGTTTCCAGCAGGACTACAATGAGCAGTTCTTC. Amino acids: CASSFQQDYNEQFF. This rearrangement joins TRBV12-3 or TRBV12-4 to TRBJ2-1; unclear D gene. This CDR3 is built from 14 residues. Trimming cost V 3 bases and J 3 bases, with 9 bases left between them.

This clonotype was detected many times. V usage is TRBV20-1 and J usage is TRBJ2-1, with 8 bases identical to TRBD2. CDR1 is DFQATT, CDR2 SNEGSKA, per germline (reference sequence). The CDR3 length is 16 residues. Trimming at V came to 5 bases and at J to 9 bases, leaving 18 bases not matched to a gene. DNA for the CDR3: TGCAGTGCTGCCCCTGGAGCGGGAGTCATTCGAGGTGAGCAGTTCTTC. As protein: CSAAPGAGVIRGEQFF.

This clonotype has a count of ten or more. The CDR3 DNA reads TGTGCCAGCAGTTTAGGTGGGACAGGGGTTTATGGCTACACCTTC. It codes for CASSLGGTGVYGYTF. The J gene is TRBJ1-2, the V gene TRBV28, with TRBD1 matching over 10 bases. V was clipped by 2 bases and J by 5 bases; unmatched bases: 5. CDR3 length equals 15 residues. Germline V gives CDR1 MDHEN, CDR2 SYDVKM.